What follows is one TCR beta chain and its context. The antigen remains unidentified. The data derive from a study of cytomegalovirus exposure and HLA in healthy donors. Overall study context: Genotyping showed around four fifths of 398 donors falling in the Caucasian-associated ancestry cluster.

In the PCR, 60 Vbeta and 13 Jbeta primers were used. Clones were sequenced by immunoSEQ multiplex PCR, and TCRdb holds only the in-frame ones, with some missing. Of 75,000 or so clones in the sample, 60% to 80% were seen once. Study observations and caveats: As a later analysis revealed, most CMV-associated TCR beta chains appeared HLA-restricted. In a later analysis, a genetic analysis reported fewer productive-TCR N-insertions in an Asian-associated ancestry cluster than the cohort average.

The junction had 6 bases not matched to a gene; V was cut back by 10 bases and J by 0 bases. The CDR3 loop spans 14 amino acids. CDR1 and CDR2 from the germline V gene are LNHDA and SQIVND (reference sequence). Sequencing was performed on PBMCs. The rearrangement links TRBV19 to TRBJ1-1; the match to TRBD1 covers 9 bases. The receptor comes from a woman under 40 in good health and CMV-seropositive. For the CDR3, the DNA is TGTGCCACCCTAGGGACAGGGATGAACACTGAAGCTTTCTTT. This codes for CATLGTGMNTEAFF.